The clone carrying this T cell receptor beta chain appeared once. This CDR3 region has 15 residues. The trim removed 6 bases at V and 0 bases at J, leaving 6 bases unmatched. Germline V CDR1 and CDR2: SNHLY, FYNNEI. The data are from a study of blood T cell repertoires in COVID-19. The wider study: PBMCs, B-cell-depleted T cells, or T cells provided the cDNA or gDNA that made up the material.

Sequenced by immunoSEQ multiplex PCR; TCRdb stores in-frame clones only, minus some. The sample lists about 150,000 clones; about 88% were seen once. Sequenced input: peripheral blood. The receptor's source is a human donor in a cohort sampled during active COVID-19. The chain joins TRBV2 to TRBJ2-3; TRBD2 matches 7 bases. CDR3 coding DNA: TGTGCCAGCAGAGCGGGACCGAGGAGCACAGATACGCAGTATTTT. Translated, it gives CASRAGPRSTDTQYF. Variable domain in full (rest from reference TRBV2 and TRBJ2-3): EPEVTQTPSHQVTQMGQEVILRCVPISNHLYFYWYRQILGQKVEFLVSFYNNEISEKSEIFDDQFSVERPDGSNFTLKIRSTKLEDSAMYFCASRAGPRSTDTQYFGPGTRLTVL.